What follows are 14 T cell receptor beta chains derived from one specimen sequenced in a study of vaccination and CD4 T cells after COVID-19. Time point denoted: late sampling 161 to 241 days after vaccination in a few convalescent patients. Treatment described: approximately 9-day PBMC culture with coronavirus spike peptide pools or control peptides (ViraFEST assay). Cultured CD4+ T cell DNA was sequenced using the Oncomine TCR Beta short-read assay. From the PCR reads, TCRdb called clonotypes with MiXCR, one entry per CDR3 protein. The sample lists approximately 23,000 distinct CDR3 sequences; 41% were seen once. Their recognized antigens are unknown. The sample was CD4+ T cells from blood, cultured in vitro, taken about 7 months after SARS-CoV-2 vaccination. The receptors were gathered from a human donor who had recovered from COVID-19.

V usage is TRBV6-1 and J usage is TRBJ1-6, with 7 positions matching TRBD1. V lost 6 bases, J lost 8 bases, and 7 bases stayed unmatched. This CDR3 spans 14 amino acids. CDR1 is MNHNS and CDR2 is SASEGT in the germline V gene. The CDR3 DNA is TGTGCCAGCAGGTCCGGGGGACAGCATTCACCCCTCCACTTT. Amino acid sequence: CASRSGGQHSPLHF.

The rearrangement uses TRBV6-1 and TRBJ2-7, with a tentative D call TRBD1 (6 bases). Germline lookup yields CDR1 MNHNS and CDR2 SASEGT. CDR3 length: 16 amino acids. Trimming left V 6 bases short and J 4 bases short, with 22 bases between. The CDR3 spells CASRISQGERSYEQYF. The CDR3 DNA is TGTGCCAGCAGGATCTCACAGGGCGAAAGGTCTTACGAGCAGTACTTC.

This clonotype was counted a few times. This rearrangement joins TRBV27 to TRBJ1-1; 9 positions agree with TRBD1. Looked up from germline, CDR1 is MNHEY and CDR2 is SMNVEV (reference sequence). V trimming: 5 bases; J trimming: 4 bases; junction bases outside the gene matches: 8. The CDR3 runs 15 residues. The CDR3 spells CASSTLTGGFTEAFF. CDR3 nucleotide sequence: TGTGCCAGCAGTACGTTGACAGGGGGGTTCACTGAAGCTTTCTTT.

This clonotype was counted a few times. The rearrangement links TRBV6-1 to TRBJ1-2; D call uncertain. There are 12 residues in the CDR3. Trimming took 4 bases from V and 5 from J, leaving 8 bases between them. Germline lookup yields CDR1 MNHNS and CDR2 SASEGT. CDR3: CASSVSVYGYTF. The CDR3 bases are TGTGCCAGCAGTGTTTCAGTGTATGGCTACACCTTC.

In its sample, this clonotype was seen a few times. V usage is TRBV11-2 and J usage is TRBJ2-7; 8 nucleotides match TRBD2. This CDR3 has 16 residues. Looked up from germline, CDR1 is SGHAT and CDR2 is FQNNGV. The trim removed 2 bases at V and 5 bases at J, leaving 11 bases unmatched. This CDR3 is CASSLSLGLAGNEQYF. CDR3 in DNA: TGTGCCAGCAGCTTAAGTCTTGGGCTAGCGGGTAACGAGCAGTACTTC.

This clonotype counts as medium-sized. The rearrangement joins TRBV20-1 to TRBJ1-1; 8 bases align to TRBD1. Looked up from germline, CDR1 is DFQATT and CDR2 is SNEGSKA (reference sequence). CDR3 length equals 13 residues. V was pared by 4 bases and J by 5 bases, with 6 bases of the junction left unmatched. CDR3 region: CSAISGTGTEAFF. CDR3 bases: TGCAGTGCTATTTCCGGGACAGGAACTGAAGCTTTCTTT.

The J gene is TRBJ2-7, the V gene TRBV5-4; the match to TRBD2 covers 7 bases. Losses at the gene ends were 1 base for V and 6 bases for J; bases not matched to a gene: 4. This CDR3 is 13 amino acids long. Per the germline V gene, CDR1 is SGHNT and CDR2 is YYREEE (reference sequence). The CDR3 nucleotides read TGTGCCAGCAGCTTGATTGCGGGAGCCGAGCAGTACTTC. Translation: CASSLIAGAEQYF.

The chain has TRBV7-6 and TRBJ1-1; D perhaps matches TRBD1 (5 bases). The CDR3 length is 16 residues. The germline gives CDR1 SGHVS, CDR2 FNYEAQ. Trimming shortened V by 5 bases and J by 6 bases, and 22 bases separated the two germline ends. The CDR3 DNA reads TGTGCCAGCAGCCCCCGGTCGCCCCCAGGGACCCCTGAAGCTTTCTTT. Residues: CASSPRSPPGTPEAFF.

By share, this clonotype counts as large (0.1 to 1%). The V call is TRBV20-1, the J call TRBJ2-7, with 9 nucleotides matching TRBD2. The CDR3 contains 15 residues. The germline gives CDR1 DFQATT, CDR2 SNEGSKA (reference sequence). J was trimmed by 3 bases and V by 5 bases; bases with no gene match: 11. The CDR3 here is CSAGGLAPTNYEQYF. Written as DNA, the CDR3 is TGCAGTGCTGGGGGACTAGCCCCGACAAACTACGAGCAGTACTTC.

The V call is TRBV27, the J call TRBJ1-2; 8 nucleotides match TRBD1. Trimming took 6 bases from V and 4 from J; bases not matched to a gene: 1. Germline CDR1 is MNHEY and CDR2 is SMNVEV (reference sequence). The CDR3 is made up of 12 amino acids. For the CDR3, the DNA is TGTGCCAGCAGCGGACAGGGCTATGGCTACACCTTC. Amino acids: CASSGQGYGYTF.

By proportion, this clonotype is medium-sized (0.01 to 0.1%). CDR3 DNA sequence: TGTGCCAGCAGCCGGGGGAATGAGCAGTTCTTC. This codes for CASSRGNEQFF. The rearrangement links TRBV7-9 to TRBJ2-1, with a weak D call TRBD2 (6 bases). The germline V and J ends were trimmed by 5 bases and 7 bases, with 6 bases remaining between them. Germline V lookup: CDR1 SEHNR, CDR2 FQNEAQ (reference sequence). The CDR3 is made up of 11 amino acids.

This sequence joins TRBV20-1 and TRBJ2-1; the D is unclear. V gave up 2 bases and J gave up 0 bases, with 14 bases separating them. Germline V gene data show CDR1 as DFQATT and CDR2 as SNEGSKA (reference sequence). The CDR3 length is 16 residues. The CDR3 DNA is TGCAGTGCTAGACCCGACCGACGGAGCTCCTACAATGAGCAGTTCTTC. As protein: CSARPDRRSSYNEQFF.

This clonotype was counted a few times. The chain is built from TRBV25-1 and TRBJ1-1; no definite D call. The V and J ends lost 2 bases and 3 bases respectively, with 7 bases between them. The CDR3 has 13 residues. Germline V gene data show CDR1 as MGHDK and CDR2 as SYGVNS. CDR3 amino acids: CASSEVGYTEAFF. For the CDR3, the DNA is TGTGCCAGCAGTGAAGTGGGGTACACTGAAGCTTTCTTT.

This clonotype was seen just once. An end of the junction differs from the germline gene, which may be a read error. This chain's CDR3 is CSAGDLRSGQPQHF. The DNA of the CDR3 is TGCAGTGCTGGAGATCTGAGGAGTGGACAGCCCCAGCATTTT. The chain is built from TRBV20-1 and TRBJ1-5, with D unresolved. The CDR3 totals 14 residues. Germline V gene lookup returns CDR1 DFQATT and CDR2 SNEGSKA (reference sequence).